This T cell receptor beta chain comes out of a study of T cells in Graves' hyperthyroidism and ophthalmopathy (dated by TCRdb to the late 2010s). In terms of the full investigation: To identify distinguishing TCR V-J signatures, a discovery cohort of about 100 patients was used, comprising 43 with Graves' ophthalmopathy and some 60 with stable Graves' hyperthyroidism. Whether ophthalmopathy could be predicted prospectively was tested in an independent validation cohort made up of under 20 hyperthyroidism patients plus 17 patients who later progressed to ophthalmopathy. For training and testing, the 80 to 100 patients in the discovery cohort were randomly divided in a 7:3 ratio. Thyroid tissue and blood T-cell repertoires from about six Graves' hyperthyroidism patients were also compared in the study. Following sampling, methimazole starting at 30 mg daily was given to hyperthyroidism patients, and high-dose intravenous methylprednisolone was given to ophthalmopathy patients. The paper describes TCR Vbeta CDR3 sequencing of about 140 peripheral blood samples, made up of roughly 40 ophthalmopathy patients, roughly 80 hyperthyroidism patients and roughly 17 progressor patients. General study outcomes and caveats: Blood samples also contained most of the expanded thyroid clonotypes (frequency above 0.001), which suggests that blood repertoires may reflect thyroid immune responses. No statistical method was used to set the sample size in advance, and investigators knew the group allocation. In validation, the model predicted progression to ophthalmopathy a median of 6.5 months before onset, with about 64% sensitivity and just under 75% specificity. Ophthalmopathy was separated from stable hyperthyroidism by a 13 V-J signature model, with around 90% sensitivity and roughly 84% specificity obtained in cross-validation and 80%/75% obtained in testing.

The sample holds many counts of this clonotype. Its cognate antigen has yet to be identified. Per-nucleotide qualities are absent, and no much larger clonotype sits a single base away. Exclusion was applied to patients with uncontrolled infections, other autoimmune diseases, pregnancy or lactation. Diagnoses were based on clinical symptoms, serum thyroxine and TRAb, thyroid ultrasound and orbital computed tomography. Total RNA was extracted with Trizol reagent, and quality was checked on an Agilent 2100 Bioanalyzer. TCR beta CDR3 regions were amplified from RNA transcripts. For the first round of RT-PCR on the TCR CDR3, the HTBI primer set was used together with the Qiagen OneStep RT-PCR kit. Libraries were constructed in a second round of multiplex PCR, after which size selection and purification were carried out. Sequencing of the libraries was done on an Illumina HiSeq2000 using paired-end 100 bp reads. Under the source paper's analysis protocol: SOAPnuke was used to process the raw data, throwing out any read that contained adapters or uncalled bases, had a mean Phred below 15, or lacked an exact constant-primer or identifier match. High-quality paired reads were merged with COPE v1.2.5, and unique nucleotide sequences were defined as clonotypes. MiTCR v1.1 was used to align clonotypes to the IMGT TRBV, TRBD and TRBJ reference segments. Only V-J combinations with frequency above 0.0001, covering 99% to 99.2% of repertoires, were analysed. The TCS score was defined as F50 (clonal expansion) divided by E x V (chaos), with BLOSUM62-based TCRdist calculated between CDR3 peptides within each V-J. Welch's t-statistics and random forest reduced fewer than 600 V-J features to under 15, which were used in a naive Bayes classifier (R e1071). Thyroid-blood repertoire similarity was quantified with the Morisita-Horn index. TCRdb trimmed the raw reads at Q25, called clones with MiXCR and kept productive beta chains. Every distinct CDR3 protein forms one entry, paired with its most common genes and DNA. TCRdb, rather than the study authors, made the V and J calls. Across this sample there are roughly 500,000 distinct CDR3 sequences, with about 45% seen only once. About 20% of the sample lies in the top ten.

The TCR originated in an adult woman with Graves' disease, either hyperthyroidism or ophthalmopathy (not recorded which). Sequencing was performed on peripheral blood or thyroid tissue (not recorded which).

The CDR3 region reads CASSPHAGRRGGNTEAFF. The sequenced DNA is TGTGCCAGCAGCCCACATGCGGGTCGACGGGGGGGGAACACTGAAGCTTTCTTT. Recombination joined TRBV7-6 with TRBJ1-1, with TRBD1 perhaps the D gene, on 5 matching bases. The CDR3 runs 18 amino acids, cysteine and phenylalanine included. The kept DNA is CDR3 alone, 54 bases in frame from the first base. The germline V gene specifies SGHVS as CDR1 and FNYEAQ as CDR2. The V and J ends are trimmed by 5 bases and 1 base, leaving 23 bases between them. Reference TRBV7-6 and TRBJ1-1 genes cover what lies past the CDR3, so the full variable domain is GAGVSQSPRYKVTKRGQDVALRCDPISGHVSLYWYRQALGQGPEFLTYFNYEAQQDKSGLPNDRFSAERPEGSISTLTIQRTEQRDSAMYRCASSPHAGRRGGNTEAFFGQGTRLTVV.